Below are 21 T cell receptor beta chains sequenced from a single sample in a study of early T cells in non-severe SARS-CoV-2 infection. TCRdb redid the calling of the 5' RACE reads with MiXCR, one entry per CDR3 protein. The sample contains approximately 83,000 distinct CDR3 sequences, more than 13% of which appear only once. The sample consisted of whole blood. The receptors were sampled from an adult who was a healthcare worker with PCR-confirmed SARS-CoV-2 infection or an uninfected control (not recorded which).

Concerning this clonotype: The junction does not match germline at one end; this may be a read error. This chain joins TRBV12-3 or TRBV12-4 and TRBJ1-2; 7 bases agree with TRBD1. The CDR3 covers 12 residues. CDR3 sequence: CASSPGTAGPVF. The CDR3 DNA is TGTGCCAGCAGTCCTGGGACAGCAGGCCCCGTGTTC.

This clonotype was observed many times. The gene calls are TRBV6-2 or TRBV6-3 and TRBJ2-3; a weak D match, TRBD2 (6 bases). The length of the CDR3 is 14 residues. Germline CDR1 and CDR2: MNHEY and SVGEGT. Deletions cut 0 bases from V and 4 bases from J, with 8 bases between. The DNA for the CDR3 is TGTGCCAGCAGTTACTCCGGGGGAGCAGATACGCAGTATTTT. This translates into CASSYSGGADTQYF.

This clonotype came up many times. The DNA for the CDR3 is TGTGCCAGCAGCTTAGCGTGGCGGGGGTCGGCGACCCAGTACTTC. Translation: CASSLAWRGSATQYF. V usage is TRBV11-2 and J usage is TRBJ2-5; 7 nucleotides line up with TRBD2. The ends lost 1 base at V and 7 bases at J; junction bases unmatched: 9. Germline assignment: CDR1 SGHAT and CDR2 FQNNGV. The CDR3 has 15 residues.

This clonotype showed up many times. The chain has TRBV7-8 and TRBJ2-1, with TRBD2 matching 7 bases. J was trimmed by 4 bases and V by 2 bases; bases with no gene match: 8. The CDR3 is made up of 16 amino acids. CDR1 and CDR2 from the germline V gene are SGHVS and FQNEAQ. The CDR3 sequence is CASSLRGSGIYNEQFF. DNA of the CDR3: TGTGCCAGCAGCTTACGCGGGAGCGGGATTTACAATGAGCAGTTCTTC.

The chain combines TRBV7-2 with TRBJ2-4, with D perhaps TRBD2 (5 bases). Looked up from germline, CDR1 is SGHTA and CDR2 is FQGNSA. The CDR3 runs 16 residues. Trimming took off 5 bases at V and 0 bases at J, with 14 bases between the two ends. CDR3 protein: CASSPLTGLAKNIQYF. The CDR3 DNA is TGTGCCAGCAGCCCATTGACGGGGTTAGCCAAAAACATTCAGTACTTC.

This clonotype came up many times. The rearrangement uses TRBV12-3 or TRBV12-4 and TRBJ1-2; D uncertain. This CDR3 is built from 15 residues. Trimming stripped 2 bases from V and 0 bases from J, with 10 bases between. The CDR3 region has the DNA TGTGCCAGCAGTTTACTGAACACAGCTAACTATGGCTACACCTTC. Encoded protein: CASSLLNTANYGYTF.

The CDR3 spells CASSNGPLGYNSPLHF. CDR3 DNA sequence: TGTGCCAGTAGTAATGGCCCATTGGGCTATAATTCACCCCTCCACTTT. This chain uses TRBV19 with TRBJ1-6; D is undetermined. The CDR3 is made up of 16 amino acids. Germline V gene data show CDR1 as LNHDA and CDR2 as SQIVND (reference sequence). Trimming stripped 4 bases from V and 3 bases from J, with 13 bases between.

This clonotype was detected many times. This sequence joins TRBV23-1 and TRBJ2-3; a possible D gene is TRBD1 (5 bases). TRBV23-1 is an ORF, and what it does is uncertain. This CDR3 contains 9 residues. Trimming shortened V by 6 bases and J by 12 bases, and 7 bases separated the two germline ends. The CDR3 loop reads CASSQGQYF. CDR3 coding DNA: TGCGCCAGCAGCCAGGGTCAGTATTTT.

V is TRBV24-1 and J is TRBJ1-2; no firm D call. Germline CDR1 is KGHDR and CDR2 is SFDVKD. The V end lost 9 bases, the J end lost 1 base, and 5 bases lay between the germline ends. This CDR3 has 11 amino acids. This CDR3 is CATGDNYGYTF. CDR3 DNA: TGTGCCACCGGGGATAACTATGGCTACACCTTC.

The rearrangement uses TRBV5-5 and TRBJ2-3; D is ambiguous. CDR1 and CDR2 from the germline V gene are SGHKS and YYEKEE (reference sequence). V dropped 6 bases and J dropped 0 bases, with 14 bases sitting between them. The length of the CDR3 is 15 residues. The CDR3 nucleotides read TGTGCCAGCAAGTTGGACCGCCCTAGCACAGATACGCAGTATTTT. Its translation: CASKLDRPSTDTQYF.

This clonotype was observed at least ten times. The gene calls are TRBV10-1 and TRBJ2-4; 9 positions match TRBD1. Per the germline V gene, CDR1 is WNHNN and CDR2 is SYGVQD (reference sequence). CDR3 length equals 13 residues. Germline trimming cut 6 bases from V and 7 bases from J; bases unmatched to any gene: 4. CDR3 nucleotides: TGCGCCAGCAGCGCGGACAGGGGTAACATTCAGTACTTC. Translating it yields CASSADRGNIQYF.

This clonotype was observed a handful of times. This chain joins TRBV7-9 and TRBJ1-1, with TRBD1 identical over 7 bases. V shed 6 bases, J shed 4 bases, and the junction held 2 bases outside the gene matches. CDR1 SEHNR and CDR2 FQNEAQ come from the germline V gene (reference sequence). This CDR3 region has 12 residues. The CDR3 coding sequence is TGTGCCAGCAGTCGACAGGGCACTGAAGCTTTCTTT. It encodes CASSRQGTEAFF.

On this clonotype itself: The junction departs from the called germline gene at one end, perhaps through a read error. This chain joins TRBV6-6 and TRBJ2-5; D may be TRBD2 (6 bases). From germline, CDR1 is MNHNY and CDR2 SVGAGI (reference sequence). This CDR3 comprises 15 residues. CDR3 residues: CASSSHLSGKETEYF. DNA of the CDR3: TGTGCCAGCAGTTCCCACCTTAGCGGTAAAGAGACCGAGTACTTC.

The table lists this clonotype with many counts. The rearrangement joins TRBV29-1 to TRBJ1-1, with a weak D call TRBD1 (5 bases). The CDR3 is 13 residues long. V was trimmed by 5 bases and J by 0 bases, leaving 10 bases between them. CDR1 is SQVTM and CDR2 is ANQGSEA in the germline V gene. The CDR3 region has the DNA TGCAGCGTTCGGGGGATGGTGAACACTGAAGCTTTCTTT. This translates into CSVRGMVNTEAFF.

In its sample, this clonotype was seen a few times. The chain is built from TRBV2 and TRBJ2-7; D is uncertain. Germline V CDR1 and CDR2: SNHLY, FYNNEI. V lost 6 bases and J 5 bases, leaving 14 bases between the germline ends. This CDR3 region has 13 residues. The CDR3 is CASSLGRVDEQYF. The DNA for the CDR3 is TGTGCCAGCAGCCTCGGACGCGTCGACGAGCAGTACTTC.

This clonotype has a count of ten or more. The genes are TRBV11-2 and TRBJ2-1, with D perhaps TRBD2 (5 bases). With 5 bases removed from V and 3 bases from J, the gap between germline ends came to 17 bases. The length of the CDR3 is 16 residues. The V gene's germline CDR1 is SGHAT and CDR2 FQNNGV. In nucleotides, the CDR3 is TGTGCCAGCAGCGAGAAACTAGACCCACTCTACAATGAGCAGTTCTTC. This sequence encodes CASSEKLDPLYNEQFF.

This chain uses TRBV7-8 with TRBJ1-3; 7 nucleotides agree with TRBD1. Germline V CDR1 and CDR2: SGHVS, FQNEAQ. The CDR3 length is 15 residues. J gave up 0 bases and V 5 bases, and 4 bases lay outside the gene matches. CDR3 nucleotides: TGTGCCAGCAGCCGAACAGGGGTCTCTGGAAACACCATATATTTT. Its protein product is CASSRTGVSGNTIYF.

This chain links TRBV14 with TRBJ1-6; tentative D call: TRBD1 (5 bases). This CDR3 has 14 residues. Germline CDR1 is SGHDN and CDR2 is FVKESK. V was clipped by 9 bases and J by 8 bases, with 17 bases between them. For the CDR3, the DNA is TGTGCCAGTCAGGGTCAGACGAGGGATTCACCCCTCCACTTT. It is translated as CASQGQTRDSPLHF.

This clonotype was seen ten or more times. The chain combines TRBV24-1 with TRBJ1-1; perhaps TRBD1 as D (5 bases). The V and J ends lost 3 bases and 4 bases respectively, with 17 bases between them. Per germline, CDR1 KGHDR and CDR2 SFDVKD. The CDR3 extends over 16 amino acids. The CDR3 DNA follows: TGTGCCACCAGTGATCTCCGGGACCAAAGTGGCACTGAAGCTTTCTTT. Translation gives CATSDLRDQSGTEAFF.

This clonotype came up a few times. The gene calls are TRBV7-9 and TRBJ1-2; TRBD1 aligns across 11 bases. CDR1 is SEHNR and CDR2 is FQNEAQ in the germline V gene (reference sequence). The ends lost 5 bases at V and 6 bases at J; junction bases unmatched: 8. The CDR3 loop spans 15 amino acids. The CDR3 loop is CASSAPGQGVNGYTF. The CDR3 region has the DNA TGTGCCAGCAGCGCACCGGGACAGGGGGTGAATGGCTACACCTTC.

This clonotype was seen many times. The CDR3 coding sequence is TGTGCCAGCTCACCAGTTTCTGGGAATAGCAATCAGCCCCAGCATTTT. The encoded protein is CASSPVSGNSNQPQHF. The chain employs TRBV18 and TRBJ1-5; D call uncertain. Trimming shortened V by 2 bases and J by 0 bases, and 11 bases separated the two germline ends. Germline V gene data show CDR1 as KGHSH and CDR2 as LQKENI. The CDR3 extends over 16 amino acids.